One TCR beta chain is described in this entry. The germline V gene encodes CDR1 KGHSH and CDR2 LQKENI. This CDR3 comprises 14 residues. V lost 3 bases to trimming and J lost 1 base, with 6 bases between them. The data belong to a study of T cell responses to AZD1222 COVID-19 vaccine. TCRdb keeps only in-frame clones here, not all; method: immunoSEQ multiplex PCR. Of roughly 190,000 clones in the sample, around nine tenths were seen once. This TCR derives from an adult who received the MenACWY meningococcal vaccine as a control. The source material was peripheral blood, sampled 28 days after the second dose of the MenACWY control vaccine. The V and J genes are TRBV18 and TRBJ2-2; no clear D. The DNA of the CDR3 is TGTGCCAGCTCACCCCGAGAGAACACCGGGGAGCTGTTTTTT. It encodes CASSPRENTGELFF.